This TCR beta chain was captured by sequencing in a study of blood T cell repertoires in COVID-19. On the study more broadly: COVID-19 samples, acute and convalescent, were from the United States, Italy and Spain. T cells, B-cell-depleted T cells, or PBMCs supplied cDNA or gDNA.

V lost 1 base to trimming and J lost 8 bases; unmatched junction nucleotides: 8. The length of the CDR3 is 16 residues. Per germline, CDR1 KGHDR and CDR2 SFDVKD. Assay used: immunoSEQ multiplex PCR; TCRdb lists only in-frame clones, some missing. The sample has just under 350,000 clones, more than 75% seen once; the top ten hold under 6.5%. Sequencing was performed on peripheral blood. The gene calls are TRBV24-1 and TRBJ2-1; 9 nucleotides align to TRBD1. The TCR was taken from a woman between 50 and 59 years old with COVID-19, enrolled during active disease. The CDR3 loop is CATSDFDTGGRDEQFF. As DNA, the CDR3 is TGTGCCACCAGTGATTTCGACACAGGGGGCAGGGATGAGCAGTTCTTC.